The 21 T cell receptor beta chains below were found in one sample sequenced in a study of T-cell memory formation after mild COVID-19. One entry per CDR3 protein, called by TCRdb with MiXCR from the 5' RACE reads. The profile covers roughly 200,000 distinct CDR3 sequences, with 9.5% appearing a single time and roughly 3.5% taken by the ten largest. Sequencing input: PBMCs or a T cell subset sorted from them (not recorded which). The source is a young man who had mild COVID-19 (a few samples of this study predate the infection). Cell type and time point are not known.

In this sample, this clonotype turned up many times. The chain recombines TRBV3-1 with TRBJ1-2, with unresolved D. This CDR3 region has 15 residues. CDR1 LGHDT and CDR2 YNNKEL come from the germline V gene (reference sequence). The V end lost 1 base, the J end lost 3 bases, and 12 bases lay between the germline ends. The CDR3 reads CASSQGEAVDYGYTF. DNA for the CDR3: TGTGCCAGCAGCCAAGGGGAGGCAGTAGACTATGGCTACACCTTC.

The rearrangement links TRBV12-3 or TRBV12-4 to TRBJ1-2, with 9 nucleotides matching TRBD1. Trimming at V came to 5 bases and at J to 4 bases, leaving 8 bases not matched to a gene. The CDR3 has 15 amino acids. The CDR3 is CASSPDRGFGYGYTF. The DNA for the CDR3 is TGTGCCAGCAGTCCGGACAGGGGATTCGGCTATGGCTACACCTTC.

At least ten counts were recorded for this clonotype. The rearrangement joins TRBV10-3 to TRBJ2-3, with D unresolved. Germline CDR1 and CDR2: ENHRY and SYGVKD. This CDR3 is 16 amino acids long. With 6 bases removed from V and 3 bases from J, the gap between germline ends came to 19 bases. In DNA form, the CDR3 reads TGTGCCATCAGCGGGCCACGTGGAGTCCGGACAGATACGCAGTATTTT. Translation gives CAISGPRGVRTDTQYF.

This clonotype was observed many times. The chain recombines TRBV7-2 with TRBJ2-4; D might be TRBD2 (6 bases). V gave up 3 bases and J gave up 5 bases, with 11 bases separating them. The germline V gene has CDR1 SGHTA and CDR2 FQGNSA. The CDR3 length is 14 residues. For the CDR3, the DNA is TGTGCCAGCAGCTTCAAGCCGGGGGAAAACATTCAGTACTTC. It is translated as CASSFKPGENIQYF. The full variable domain, completed using reference TRBV7-2 and TRBJ2-4, is GAGVSQSPSNKVTEKGKDVELRCDPISGHTALYWYRQSLGQGLEFLIYFQGNSAPDKSGLPSDRFSAERTGGSVSTLTIQRTQQEDSAVYLCASSFKPGENIQYFGAGTRLSVL.

A few counts support this clonotype. The V call is TRBV6-6, the J call TRBJ2-1; 8 bases are a match to TRBD1. Per germline, CDR1 MNHNY and CDR2 SVGAGI (reference sequence). The CDR3 totals 12 residues. V lost 5 bases to trimming and J lost 8 bases; unmatched junction nucleotides: 2. CDR3 in amino acids: CASSDRGDEQFF. In nucleotides, the CDR3 is TGTGCCAGCAGTGACAGGGGTGATGAGCAGTTCTTC.

This clonotype has a single count. The V gene is TRBV7-9, the J gene TRBJ1-2, with 9 bases fitting TRBD1. Germline CDR1 reads SEHNR; CDR2 reads FQNEAQ (reference sequence). Losses at the gene ends were 5 bases for V and 5 bases for J; bases not matched to a gene: 3. The CDR3 covers 13 residues. The CDR3 reads CASSVGTGYGYTF. CDR3 nucleotide sequence: TGTGCCAGCAGCGTAGGGACAGGGTATGGCTACACCTTC.

The chain carries TRBV5-1 and TRBJ2-3, with D unclear. Per the germline V gene, CDR1 is SGHRS and CDR2 is YFSETQ. V lost 5 bases and J 2 bases, leaving 6 bases between the germline ends. The CDR3 runs 12 residues. CDR3 sequence reads: CASRTHTDTQYF. The CDR3 coding sequence is TGCGCCAGCAGGACCCACACAGATACGCAGTATTTT.

A few counts support this clonotype. The V call is TRBV12-3 or TRBV12-4, the J call TRBJ1-4, with D possibly TRBD1 on 5 matching bases. This CDR3 has 15 amino acids. With 7 bases removed from V and 4 bases from J, the gap between germline ends came to 16 bases. The CDR3 bases are TGTGCCAGCACTCCCGTGGGGGAACGTAATGAAAAACTGTTTTTT. The encoded protein is CASTPVGERNEKLFF.

The chain recombines TRBV5-4 with TRBJ2-1; 9 bases map to TRBD2. With V trimmed by 4 bases and J by 7 bases, 15 bases remained unmatched. In germline, CDR1 is SGHNT, CDR2 YYREEE (reference sequence). The CDR3 has 17 amino acids. CDR3 in DNA: TGTGCCAGCAGCCCCATGGGCCAGCGGGGGGAGAGGAATGAGCAGTTCTTC. Its protein product is CASSPMGQRGERNEQFF.

This clonotype has just a few counts. The J gene is TRBJ2-3, the V gene TRBV2; 8 nucleotides align to TRBD2. V was pared by 4 bases and J by 5 bases, with 8 bases of the junction left unmatched. The length of the CDR3 is 15 residues. Germline CDR1 reads SNHLY; CDR2 reads FYNNEI. The CDR3 loop reads CASSGPAGAIDTQYF. CDR3 coding DNA: TGTGCCAGCAGTGGGCCAGCGGGGGCGATAGATACGCAGTATTTT.

The chain employs TRBV3-1 and TRBJ1-1; tentative D call: TRBD1 (5 bases). The CDR3 consists of 15 residues. Trimming removed 1 base from V and 4 bases from J, with 13 bases in between. Germline CDR1 is LGHDT and CDR2 is YNNKEL (reference sequence). In DNA form, the CDR3 reads TGTGCCAGCAGCCAAGTTGCCGGGGCGGGCACTGAAGCTTTCTTT. Amino acid sequence: CASSQVAGAGTEAFF.

The V gene is TRBV6-6, the J gene TRBJ2-7; D possibly matches TRBD1 or TRBD2 (5 bases each). V lost 10 bases, J lost 5 bases, and 18 bases lay in between. The CDR3 sequence is 13 residues long. Germline CDR1 reads MNHNY; CDR2 reads SVGAGI (reference sequence). DNA for the CDR3: TGTGCCACCCGGGACCCCCCCGGAGACGAGCAGTACGTC. Translating gives CATRDPPGDEQYV.

This clonotype was seen a handful of times. This chain connects TRBV29-1 to TRBJ2-7; 9 nucleotides match TRBD1. Germline lookup yields CDR1 SQVTM and CDR2 ANQGSEA. This CDR3 is 13 amino acids long. With V trimmed by 5 bases and J by 6 bases, 8 bases remained unmatched. The CDR3 loop is CSVNRDRVGEQYF. The DNA for the CDR3 is TGCAGCGTTAACCGGGACAGGGTGGGCGAGCAGTACTTC.

The V call is TRBV5-1, the J call TRBJ2-1; 9 bases match TRBD1. The germline gives CDR1 SGHRS, CDR2 YFSETQ. The CDR3 extends over 16 amino acids. V dropped 0 bases and J dropped 7; count of bases not matched to a gene: 8. This chain's CDR3 is CASSLDLPGQGNEQFF. CDR3 bases: TGCGCCAGCAGCTTGGATTTACCGGGACAGGGAAATGAGCAGTTCTTC.

This clonotype has more than one count but fewer than ten. The V gene is TRBV10-3, the J gene TRBJ2-7, with a weak D call TRBD1 (5 bases). Trimming shortened V by 0 bases and J by 6 bases, and 6 bases separated the two germline ends. The CDR3 sequence is 12 residues long. The germline V gene encodes CDR1 ENHRY and CDR2 SYGVKD. The CDR3 here is CAISESTVEQYV. In DNA, the CDR3 is TGTGCCATCAGTGAGTCGACAGTCGAGCAGTACGTC.

This clonotype showed up just a few times. CDR3 amino acids: CSARVSTDTQYF. CDR3 DNA: TGCAGTGCTAGAGTAAGCACAGATACGCAGTATTTT. The rearrangement joins TRBV20-1 to TRBJ2-3, with D uncertain. This CDR3 comprises 12 residues. V was pared by 1 base and J by 0 bases, with 2 bases between. Germline CDR1 DFQATT, CDR2 SNEGSKA (reference sequence).

This clonotype was picked up a small number of times. The V and J genes are TRBV11-2 and TRBJ2-2, with 8 bases fitting TRBD1. Unmatched junction bases numbered 2, after V lost 2 bases and J lost 0 bases. Germline V lookup: CDR1 SGHAT, CDR2 FQNNGV. The CDR3 totals 16 residues. In DNA form, the CDR3 reads TGTGCCAGCAGCTTAAGGGGACAGGCGAACACCGGGGAGCTGTTTTTT. Its protein product is CASSLRGQANTGELFF.

This clonotype was detected many times. The chain combines TRBV5-1 with TRBJ1-2, with TRBD1 identical over 10 bases. J lost 8 bases, V lost 1 base, and 8 bases had no gene match. The germline V gene has CDR1 SGHRS and CDR2 YFSETQ. CDR3 length: 15 residues. The CDR3 DNA reads TGCGCCAGCAGCTTGATTCTTGACAGGGGGCGCGGCTACACCTTC. As protein: CASSLILDRGRGYTF.

V gene TRBV6-2 or TRBV6-3 combines with J gene TRBJ2-3, with D uncertain. Trimming removed 1 base at V and 6 bases at J, with 5 bases between. This CDR3 comprises 12 residues. The germline V gene has CDR1 MNHEY and CDR2 SVGEGT. CDR3 region: CASSYFWDTQYF. CDR3 DNA sequence: TGTGCCAGCAGTTACTTTTGGGATACGCAGTATTTT.

The chain recombines TRBV4-1 with TRBJ2-1; D not certain. V lost 3 bases to trimming and J lost 4 bases, with 13 bases between them. There are 15 residues in the CDR3. Germline V gene data show CDR1 as MGHRA and CDR2 as YSYEKL. The CDR3: CASSQRQNVYNEQFF. The CDR3 DNA reads TGCGCCAGCAGCCAGAGGCAGAATGTTTACAATGAGCAGTTCTTC.

The table lists this clonotype with a few counts. The J gene is TRBJ2-2, the V gene TRBV2, with 7 bases matching TRBD1. In germline, CDR1 is SNHLY, CDR2 FYNNEI. The V gene end was trimmed by 6 bases and the J gene end by 7 bases; junction bases not matched to a gene: 11. This CDR3 is built from 15 residues. CDR3 amino acids: CASSRGQERNGELFF. As DNA, the CDR3 is TGTGCCAGCAGCCGAGGACAGGAACGAAACGGGGAGCTGTTTTTT.